A selection of T cell receptor beta chains follows, all from one sample in a study of blood T cell repertoires in COVID-19. Libraries were prepared by immunoSEQ multiplex PCR; TCRdb keeps only in-frame clonotypes and omits some of them. Of about 200,000 clones listed, 80% to 95% are singletons. Sequencing was done on a sample of peripheral blood. The receptors were gathered from a man in his sixties with COVID-19, enrolled during active disease. Each CDR3 is given with its conserved first and last residue. Clone size is shown for a subset of rows, as once, few, many or a class of expanded clone.

TRBV7-2	NA	TRBJ1-2	CASSPGQSINYGYTF
TRBV6-6	NA	TRBJ2-2	CASSPSGGPNTGELFF
TRBV15	NA	TRBJ1-3	CATSRGGASGNTIYF
TRBV4-1	NA	TRBJ2-1	CASSQAGGLGEQFF
TRBV24-1	NA	TRBJ2-7	CATSGRSRDEQYF
TRBV27	NA	TRBJ2-7	CASSIGTSGNEQYF
TRBV5-6	NA	TRBJ2-4	CASSFPGVDIQYF
TRBV5-6	NA	TRBJ2-7	CASSLTGLDYEQYF
TRBV5-6	NA	TRBJ2-5	CASSWRAGGFGETQYF
TRBV19	few	TRBJ2-7	CASSTDRRGEQYF